This T cell receptor (beta chain) is drawn from a study of OX40 agonist ivuxolimab in advanced cancers. As for the study in general: Patients' therapy was ivuxolimab, an antibody that acts as an agonist of OX40 (CD134). Patients with prior anti-PD-1, anti-PD-L1 or anti-CTLA-4 therapy were eligible; roughly 41% had some. Overall study results and limits: Among the lowest peripheral clonal expansion occurred in 0.1-3.0 mg/kg partial responders.

About this clone itself: What it recognizes is unknown.

TCRdb's table, derived via immunoSEQ multiplex PCR, lists solely in-frame clones and lacks some. The sample gives some 70,000 clones, 80% to 85% of which show up once; 0.35% to 0.5% is in the top ten. Any history of autoimmune disease or systemic immunosuppression disqualified patients. V was clipped by 5 bases and J by 10 bases; unmatched bases: 4. Germline loops: CDR1 SGHTA, CDR2 FQGTGA. The CDR3 has 13 amino acids. The clonotype originates from an adult with an advanced solid tumor such as melanoma, head and neck, liver or kidney cancer. The V and J genes are TRBV7-3 and TRBJ2-1, with 11 bases lining up with TRBD2. The starting material was CD4+ or CD8+ T cells sorted from blood, obtained in a trial of the OX40 agonist ivuxolimab. The CDR3 sequence: CASSPGTSGEQFF. For the CDR3, the DNA is TGTGCCAGCAGCCCGGGGACTAGCGGAGAGCAGTTCTTC.